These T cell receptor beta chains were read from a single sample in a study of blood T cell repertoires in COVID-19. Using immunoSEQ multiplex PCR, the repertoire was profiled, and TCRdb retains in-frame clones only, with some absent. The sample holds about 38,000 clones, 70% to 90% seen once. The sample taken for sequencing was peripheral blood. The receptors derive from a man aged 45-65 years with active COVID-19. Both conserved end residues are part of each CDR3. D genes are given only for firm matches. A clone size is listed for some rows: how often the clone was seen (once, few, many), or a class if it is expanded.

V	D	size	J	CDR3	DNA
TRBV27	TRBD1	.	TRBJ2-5	CASSLSAGGYETQYF	TGTGCCAGCAGTTTATCGGCAGGGGGCTACGAGACCCAGTACTTC
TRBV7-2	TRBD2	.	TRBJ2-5	CASTDRGGQYF	TGTGCCAGCACCGACCGGGGGGGCCAGTACTTC
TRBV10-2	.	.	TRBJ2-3	CASRTGTLGTDTQYF	TGCGCCAGCAGGACCGGGACACTAGGCACAGATACGCAGTATTTT
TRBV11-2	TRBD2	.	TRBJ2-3	CASSARAGGYTDTQYF	TGTGCCAGCAGCGCACGAGCGGGGGGGTACACAGATACGCAGTATTTT
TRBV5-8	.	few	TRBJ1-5	CASSLYHATLSPQHF	TGTGCCAGCAGCTTGTATCATGCGACTCTCTCGCCCCAGCATTTT
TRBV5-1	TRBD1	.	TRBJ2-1	CASSSTTGGFFNEQFF	TGCGCCAGCAGCTCCACGACAGGGGGCTTTTTCAATGAGCAGTTCTTC
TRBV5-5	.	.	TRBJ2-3	CASSLPTDTQYF	TGTGCCAGCAGCCTACCCACAGATACGCAGTATTTT
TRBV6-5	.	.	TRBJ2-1	CASSYSEASRTQFF	TGTGCCAGCAGTTACTCTGAGGCGAGTCGAACGCAGTTCTTC
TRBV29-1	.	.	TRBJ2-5	CSVGGHLGETQYF	TGCAGCGTTGGGGGACACCTCGGGGAGACCCAGTACTTC
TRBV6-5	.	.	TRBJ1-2	CASRPGRSYGYTF	TGTGCCAGCAGACCCGGTCGGAGCTATGGCTACACCTTC